A selection of T cell receptor beta chains follows, all from one sample in a study of cytomegalovirus exposure and HLA in healthy donors. The method was immunoSEQ multiplex PCR; TCRdb's version includes in-frame clones alone and lacks a portion of them. This table holds hundreds of thousands of clones, approximately 79% found once. Source material: PBMCs. Receptor source: a male donor in good health and CMV-seronegative. CDR3s include the opening cysteine and the closing phenylalanine or tryptophan. Fields, in order: V gene, D gene, clone size, J gene, CDR3 protein, CDR3 DNA. The D gene is left open where the match is weak. Size is stated for part of the rows, as once, few or many counts, or as a class when the clone is expanded.

TRBV15	NA	NA	TRBJ2-7	CATSRDQGDEQYF	TGTGCCACCAGCAGAGACCAGGGTGACGAGCAGTACTTC
TRBV7-3	TRBD1	NA	TRBJ2-7	CASSPGQYSYEQYF	TGTGCCAGCAGTCCGGGACAGTACTCCTACGAGCAGTACTTC
TRBV5-4	NA	NA	TRBJ1-1	CASSLGHTEAFF	TGTGCCAGCAGCTTGGGGCACACTGAAGCTTTCTTT
TRBV7-8	TRBD1	NA	TRBJ1-6	CASSSWTGLSGSPLHF	TGTGCCAGCAGCTCTTGGACAGGGCTCTCGGGTTCACCCCTCCACTTT
TRBV11-2	TRBD2	NA	TRBJ2-2	CASSPASGSSNTGELFF	TGTGCCAGCAGCCCAGCTAGCGGGAGCTCGAACACCGGGGAGCTGTTTTTT
TRBV5-6	NA	NA	TRBJ2-3	CASSLGRSTDTQYF	TGTGCCAGCAGCTTGGGGCGGAGCACAGATACGCAGTATTTT
TRBV25-1	NA	NA	TRBJ1-2	CASIGTNYGYTF	TGTGCCAGCATTGGGACAAACTATGGCTACACCTTC
TRBV7-3	TRBD1	NA	TRBJ2-5	CASSPGQGQTQYF	TGTGCCAGCAGTCCGGGACAGGGACAGACCCAGTACTTC
TRBV19	NA	NA	TRBJ2-2	CASTHLGPMNTGELFF	TGTGCCAGTACCCATCTGGGGCCGATGAACACCGGGGAGCTGTTTTTT
TRBV6-5	TRBD1	NA	TRBJ1-5	CASSSLGTVNQPQHF	TGTGCCAGCAGTTCACTCGGGACAGTCAATCAGCCCCAGCATTTT
TRBV7-2	TRBD2	once	TRBJ2-3	CASRRGLAGEGDTQYF	TGTGCCAGCAGGCGGGGACTAGCGGGAGAGGGTGATACGCAGTATTTT
TRBV5-1	NA	NA	TRBJ1-1	CASSLGQVEAFF	TGCGCCAGCAGCTTAGGTCAGGTTGAAGCTTTCTTT
TRBV19	NA	once	TRBJ2-7	CASTGSGYEQYF	TGTGCCAGTACCGGCAGCGGCTACGAGCAGTACTTC
TRBV4-1	NA	few	TRBJ2-5	CASAGGYQETQYF	TGCGCCAGCGCAGGGGGGTACCAAGAGACCCAGTACTTC
TRBV9	TRBD1	NA	TRBJ1-2	CASSLPGQGAWGYTF	TGTGCCAGCAGCCTCCCGGGGCAGGGGGCTTGGGGCTACACCTTC
TRBV6-1	TRBD1	NA	TRBJ1-1	CASSGGRQGIETEAFF	TGTGCCAGCAGTGGCGGAAGACAGGGGATAGAGACTGAAGCTTTCTTT
TRBV28	TRBD1	NA	TRBJ1-1	CASSLRDRGNTEAFF	TGTGCCAGCAGTTTAAGAGACAGGGGAAACACTGAAGCTTTCTTT
TRBV6-5	NA	NA	TRBJ1-5	CASSYAVSNQPQHF	TGTGCCAGCAGTTACGCCGTTAGTAATCAGCCCCAGCATTTT
TRBV7-3	TRBD2	once	TRBJ2-5	CASSSGRRGGGETQYF	TGTGCCAGCAGCTCCGGGCGGCGGGGGGGCGGGGAGACCCAGTACTTC
TRBV9	TRBD1	NA	TRBJ2-7	CASRGQGGYEQYF	TGTGCCAGCCGGGGACAGGGGGGTTACGAGCAGTACTTC
TRBV28	TRBD1	once	TRBJ1-2	CASTKFTGAGYGYTF	TGTGCCAGCACCAAATTTACAGGGGCGGGCTATGGCTACACCTTC
TRBV5-1	TRBD2	NA	TRBJ2-3	CASSLGGGTTDTQYF	TGCGCCAGCAGCCTGGGCGGGGGGACGACAGATACGCAGTATTTT
TRBV5-1	NA	NA	TRBJ1-2	CASSLWEGTYGYTF	TGCGCCAGCAGCTTGTGGGAGGGCACCTATGGCTACACCTTC
TRBV9	NA	few	TRBJ2-2	CASSVTGTGELFF	TGTGCCAGCAGCGTAACAGGCACCGGGGAGCTGTTTTTT